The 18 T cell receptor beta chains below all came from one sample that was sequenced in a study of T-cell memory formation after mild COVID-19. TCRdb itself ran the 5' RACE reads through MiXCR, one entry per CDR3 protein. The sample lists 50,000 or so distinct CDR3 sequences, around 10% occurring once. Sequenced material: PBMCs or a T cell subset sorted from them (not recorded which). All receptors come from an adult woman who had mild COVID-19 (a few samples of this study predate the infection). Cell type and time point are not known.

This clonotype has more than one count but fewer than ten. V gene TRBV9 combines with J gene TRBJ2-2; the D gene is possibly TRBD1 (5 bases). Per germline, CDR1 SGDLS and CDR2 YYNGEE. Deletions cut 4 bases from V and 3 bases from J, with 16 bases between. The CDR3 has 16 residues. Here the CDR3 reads CASSLSSRVDTGELFF. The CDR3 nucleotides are TGTGCCAGCAGCCTTTCCTCCAGGGTGGACACCGGGGAGCTGTTTTTT.

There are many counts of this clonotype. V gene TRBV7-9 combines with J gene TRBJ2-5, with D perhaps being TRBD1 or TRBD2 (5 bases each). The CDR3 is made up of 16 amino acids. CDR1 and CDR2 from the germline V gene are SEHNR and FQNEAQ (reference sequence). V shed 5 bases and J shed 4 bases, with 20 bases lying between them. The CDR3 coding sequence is TGTGCCAGCAGCCCCCAGGGACGTATCCCCGGAGAGACCCAGTACTTC. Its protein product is CASSPQGRIPGETQYF.

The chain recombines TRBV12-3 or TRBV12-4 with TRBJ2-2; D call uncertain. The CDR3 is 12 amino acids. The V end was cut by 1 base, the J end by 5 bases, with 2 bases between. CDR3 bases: TGTGCCAGCAGTTTAGAGACCGGGGAGCTGTTTTTT. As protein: CASSLETGELFF.

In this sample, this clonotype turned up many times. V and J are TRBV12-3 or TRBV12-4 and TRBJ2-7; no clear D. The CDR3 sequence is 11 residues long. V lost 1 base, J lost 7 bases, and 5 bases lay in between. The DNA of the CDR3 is TGTGCCAGCAGTTTAGTTGATGAGCAGTACTTC. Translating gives CASSLVDEQYF.

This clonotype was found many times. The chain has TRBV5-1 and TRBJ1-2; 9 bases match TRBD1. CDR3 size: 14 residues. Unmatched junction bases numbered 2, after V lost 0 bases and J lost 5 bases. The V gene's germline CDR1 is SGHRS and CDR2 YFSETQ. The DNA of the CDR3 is TGCGCCAGCAGCTTGGAGGGGACAGGGTATGGCTACACCTTC. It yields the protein CASSLEGTGYGYTF.

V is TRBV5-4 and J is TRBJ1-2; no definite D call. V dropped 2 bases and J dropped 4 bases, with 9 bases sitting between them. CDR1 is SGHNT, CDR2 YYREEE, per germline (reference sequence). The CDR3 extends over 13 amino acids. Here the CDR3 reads CASSFGQVYGYTF. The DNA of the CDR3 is TGTGCCAGCAGCTTTGGTCAGGTCTATGGCTACACCTTC.

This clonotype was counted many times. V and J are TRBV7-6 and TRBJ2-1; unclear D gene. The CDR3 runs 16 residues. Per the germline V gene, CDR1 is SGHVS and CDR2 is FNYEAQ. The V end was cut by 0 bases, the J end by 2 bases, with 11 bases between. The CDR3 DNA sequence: TGTGCCAGCAGCTTAGCGTTGGGGTACCCCTACAATGAGCAGTTCTTC. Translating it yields CASSLALGYPYNEQFF.

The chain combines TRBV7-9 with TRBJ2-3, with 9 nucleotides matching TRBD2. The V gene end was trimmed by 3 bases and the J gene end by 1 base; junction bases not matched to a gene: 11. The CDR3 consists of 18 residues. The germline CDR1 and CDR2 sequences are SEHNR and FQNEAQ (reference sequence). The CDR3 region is CASSFIGSGSNRTDTQYF. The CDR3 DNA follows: TGTGCCAGCAGCTTTATCGGTAGCGGGAGTAACCGCACAGATACGCAGTATTTT.

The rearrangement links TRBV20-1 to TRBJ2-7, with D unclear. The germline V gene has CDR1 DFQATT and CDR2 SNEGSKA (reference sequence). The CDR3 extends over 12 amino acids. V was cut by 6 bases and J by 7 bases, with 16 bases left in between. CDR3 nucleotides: TGCAGTGCCTTTAAAGGGCCTCGAGAGCAGTACTTC. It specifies CSAFKGPREQYF.

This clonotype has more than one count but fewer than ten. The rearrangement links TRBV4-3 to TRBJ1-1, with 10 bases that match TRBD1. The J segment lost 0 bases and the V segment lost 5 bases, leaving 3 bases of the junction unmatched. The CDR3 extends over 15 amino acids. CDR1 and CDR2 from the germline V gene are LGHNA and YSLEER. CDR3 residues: CASSAGQGLNTEAFF. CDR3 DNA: TGCGCCAGCAGCGCGGGACAGGGGCTGAACACTGAAGCTTTCTTT.

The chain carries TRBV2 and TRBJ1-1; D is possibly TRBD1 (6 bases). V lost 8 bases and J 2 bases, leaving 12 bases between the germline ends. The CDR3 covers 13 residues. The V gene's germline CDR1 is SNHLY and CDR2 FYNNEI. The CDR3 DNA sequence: TGTGCCAGCCGGACAGATTTCAACACTGAAGCTTTCTTT. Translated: CASRTDFNTEAFF.

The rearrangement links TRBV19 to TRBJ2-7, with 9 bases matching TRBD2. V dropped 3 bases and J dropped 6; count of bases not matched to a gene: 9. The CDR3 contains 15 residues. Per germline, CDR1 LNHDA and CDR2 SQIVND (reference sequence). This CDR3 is CASSIVASGMGEQYF. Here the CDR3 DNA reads TGTGCCAGTAGTATTGTCGCTAGCGGGATGGGCGAGCAGTACTTC.

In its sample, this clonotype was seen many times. This chain's CDR3 is CASSRGAGELFF. The CDR3 nucleotides read TGTGCCAGCAGCAGAGGGGCCGGGGAGCTGTTTTTT. The gene calls are TRBV7-9 and TRBJ2-2, with D perhaps TRBD1 or TRBD2 (5 bases each). Trimming left V 5 bases short and J 6 bases short, with 7 bases between. Germline V gene lookup returns CDR1 SEHNR and CDR2 FQNEAQ (reference sequence). The CDR3 loop spans 12 amino acids. Looking up the rest from reference TRBV7-9 and TRBJ2-2 gives the full variable domain: DTGVSQNPRHKITKRGQNVTFRCDPISEHNRLYWYRQTLGQGPEFLTYFQNEAQLEKSRLLSDRFSAERPKGSFSTLEIQRTEQGDSAMYLCASSRGAGELFFGEGSRLTVL.

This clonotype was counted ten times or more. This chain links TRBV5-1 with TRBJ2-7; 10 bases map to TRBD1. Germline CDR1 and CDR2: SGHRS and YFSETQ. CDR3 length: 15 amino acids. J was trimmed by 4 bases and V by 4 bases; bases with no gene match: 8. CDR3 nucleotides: TGCGCCAGCAGCCTTACAGCGGGACAGGGGTACGAGCAGTACTTC. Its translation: CASSLTAGQGYEQYF.

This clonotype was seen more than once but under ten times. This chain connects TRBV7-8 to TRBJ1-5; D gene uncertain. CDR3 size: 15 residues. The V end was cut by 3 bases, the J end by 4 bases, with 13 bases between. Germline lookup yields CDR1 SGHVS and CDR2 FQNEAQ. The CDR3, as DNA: TGTGCCAGCAGCTTCCTTGCACTGGGAAATCAGCCCCAGCATTTT. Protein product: CASSFLALGNQPQHF.

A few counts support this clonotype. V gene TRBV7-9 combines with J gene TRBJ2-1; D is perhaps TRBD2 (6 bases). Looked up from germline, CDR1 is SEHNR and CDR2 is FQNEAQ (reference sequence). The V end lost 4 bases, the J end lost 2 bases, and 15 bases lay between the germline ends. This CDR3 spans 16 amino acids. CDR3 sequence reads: CASSSLGGTPYNEQFF. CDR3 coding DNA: TGTGCCAGCAGCTCCTTAGGAGGGACCCCCTACAATGAGCAGTTCTTC.

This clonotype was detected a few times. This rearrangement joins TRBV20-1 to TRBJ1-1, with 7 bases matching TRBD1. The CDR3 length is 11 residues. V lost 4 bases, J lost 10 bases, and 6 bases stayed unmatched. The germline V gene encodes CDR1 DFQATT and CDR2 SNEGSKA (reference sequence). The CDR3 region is CSATTGVGAFF. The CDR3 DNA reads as TGCAGTGCTACCACAGGGGTTGGAGCTTTCTTT.

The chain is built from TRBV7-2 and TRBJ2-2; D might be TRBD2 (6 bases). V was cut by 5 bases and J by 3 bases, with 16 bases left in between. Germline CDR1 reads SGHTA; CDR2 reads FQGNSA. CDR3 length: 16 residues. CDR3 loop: CASSHNPRGYTGELFF. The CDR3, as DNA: TGTGCCAGCAGCCACAACCCGCGGGGATACACCGGGGAGCTGTTTTTT.